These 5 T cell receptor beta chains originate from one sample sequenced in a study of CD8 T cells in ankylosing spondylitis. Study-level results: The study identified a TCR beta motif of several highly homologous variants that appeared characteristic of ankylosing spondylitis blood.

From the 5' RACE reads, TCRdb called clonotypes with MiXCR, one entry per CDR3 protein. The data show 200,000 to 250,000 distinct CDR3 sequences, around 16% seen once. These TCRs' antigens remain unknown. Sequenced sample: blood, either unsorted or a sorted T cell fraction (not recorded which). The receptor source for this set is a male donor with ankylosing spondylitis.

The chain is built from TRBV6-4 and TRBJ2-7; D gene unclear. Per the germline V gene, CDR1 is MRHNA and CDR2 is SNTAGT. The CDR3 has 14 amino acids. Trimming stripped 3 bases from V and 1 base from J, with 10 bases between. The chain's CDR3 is CASSEGPNSYEQYF. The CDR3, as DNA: TGTGCCAGCAGTGAAGGGCCCAATTCCTACGAGCAGTACTTC.

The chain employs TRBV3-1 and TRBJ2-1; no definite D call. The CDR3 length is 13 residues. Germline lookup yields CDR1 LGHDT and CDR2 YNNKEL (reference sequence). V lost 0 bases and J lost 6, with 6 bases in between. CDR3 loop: CASSQDSVNEQFF. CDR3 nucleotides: TGTGCCAGCAGCCAAGATTCGGTCAATGAGCAGTTCTTC.

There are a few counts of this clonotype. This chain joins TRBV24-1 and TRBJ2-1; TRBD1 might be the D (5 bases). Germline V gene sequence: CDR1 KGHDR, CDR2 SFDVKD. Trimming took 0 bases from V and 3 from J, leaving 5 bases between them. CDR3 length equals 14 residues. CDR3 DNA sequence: TGTGCCACCAGTGATTTGACAGGCTACAATGAGCAGTTCTTC. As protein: CATSDLTGYNEQFF.

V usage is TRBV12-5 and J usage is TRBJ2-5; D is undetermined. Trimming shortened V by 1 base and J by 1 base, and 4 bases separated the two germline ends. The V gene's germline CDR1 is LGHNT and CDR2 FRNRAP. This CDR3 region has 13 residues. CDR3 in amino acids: CASGLDLQETQYF. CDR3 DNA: TGTGCTAGTGGTTTGGATCTCCAAGAGACCCAGTACTTC.

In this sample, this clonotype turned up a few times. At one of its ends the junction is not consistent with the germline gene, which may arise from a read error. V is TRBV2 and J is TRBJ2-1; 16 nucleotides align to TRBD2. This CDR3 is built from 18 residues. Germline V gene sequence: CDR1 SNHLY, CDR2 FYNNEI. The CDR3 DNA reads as TGTGCCAGCAGTGAAAGCCAACACCCGGGACTAGCGGGAGGGCAAGCCCCTTTC. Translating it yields CASSESQHPGLAGGQAPF.